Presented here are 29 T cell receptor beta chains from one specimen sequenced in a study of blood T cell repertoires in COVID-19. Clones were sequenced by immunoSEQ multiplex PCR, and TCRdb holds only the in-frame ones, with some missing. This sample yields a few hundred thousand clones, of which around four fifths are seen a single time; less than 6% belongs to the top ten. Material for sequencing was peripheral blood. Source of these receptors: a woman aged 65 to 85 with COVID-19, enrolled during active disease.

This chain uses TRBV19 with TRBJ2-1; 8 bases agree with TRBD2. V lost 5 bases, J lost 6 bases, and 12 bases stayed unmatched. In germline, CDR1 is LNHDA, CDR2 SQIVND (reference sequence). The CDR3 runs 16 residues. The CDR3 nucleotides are TGTGCCAGTAGTCGTGTTAGCGGGACGGTGGGCAATGAGCAGTTCTTC. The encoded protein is CASSRVSGTVGNEQFF.

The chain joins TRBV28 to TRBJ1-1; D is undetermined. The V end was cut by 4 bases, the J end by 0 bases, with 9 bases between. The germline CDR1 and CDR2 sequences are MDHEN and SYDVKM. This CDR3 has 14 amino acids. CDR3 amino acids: CASSSRAMNTEAFF. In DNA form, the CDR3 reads TGTGCCAGCAGTTCTCGAGCCATGAACACTGAAGCTTTCTTT.

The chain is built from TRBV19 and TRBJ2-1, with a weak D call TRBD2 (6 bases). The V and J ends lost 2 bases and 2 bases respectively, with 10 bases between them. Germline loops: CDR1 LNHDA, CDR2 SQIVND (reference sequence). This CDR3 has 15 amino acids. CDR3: CASSILAPAYNEQFF. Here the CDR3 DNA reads TGTGCCAGTAGTATACTAGCGCCCGCCTACAATGAGCAGTTCTTC.

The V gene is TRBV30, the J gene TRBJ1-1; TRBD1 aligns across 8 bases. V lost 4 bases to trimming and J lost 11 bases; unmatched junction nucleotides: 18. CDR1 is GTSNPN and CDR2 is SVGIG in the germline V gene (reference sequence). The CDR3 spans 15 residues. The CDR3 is CAWTIGLGQGENAFF. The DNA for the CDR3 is TGTGCCTGGACCATCGGGTTAGGACAGGGAGAGAACGCTTTCTTT.

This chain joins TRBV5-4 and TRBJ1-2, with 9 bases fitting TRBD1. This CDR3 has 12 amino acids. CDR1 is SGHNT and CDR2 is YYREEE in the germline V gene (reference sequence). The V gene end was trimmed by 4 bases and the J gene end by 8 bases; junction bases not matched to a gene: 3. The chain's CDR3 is CASSVGTGGYTF. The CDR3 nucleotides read TGTGCCAGCAGCGTCGGGACAGGGGGCTACACCTTC.

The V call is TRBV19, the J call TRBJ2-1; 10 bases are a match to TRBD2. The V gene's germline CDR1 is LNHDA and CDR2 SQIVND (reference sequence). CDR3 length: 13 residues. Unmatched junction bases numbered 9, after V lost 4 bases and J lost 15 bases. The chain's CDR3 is CASSKRGLAPLFF. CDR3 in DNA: TGTGCCAGTAGTAAGAGGGGACTAGCGCCTCTGTTCTTC.

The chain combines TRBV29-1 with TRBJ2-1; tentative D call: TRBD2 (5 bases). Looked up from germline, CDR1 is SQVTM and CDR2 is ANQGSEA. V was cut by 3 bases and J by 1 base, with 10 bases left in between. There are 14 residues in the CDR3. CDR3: CSVDLSGSYNEQFF. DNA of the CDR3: TGCAGCGTTGATTTGTCGGGATCCTACAATGAGCAGTTCTTC.

The CDR3 DNA sequence: TGTGCCAGCGCCAGGACAGGGTCGAACTATGGCTACACCTTC. It encodes CASARTGSNYGYTF. The gene calls are TRBV27 and TRBJ1-2; 8 bases are a match to TRBD1. The CDR3 loop spans 14 amino acids. Trimming removed 8 bases from V and 2 bases from J; junction bases left unmatched: 7. Germline V gene sequence: CDR1 MNHEY, CDR2 SMNVEV (reference sequence).

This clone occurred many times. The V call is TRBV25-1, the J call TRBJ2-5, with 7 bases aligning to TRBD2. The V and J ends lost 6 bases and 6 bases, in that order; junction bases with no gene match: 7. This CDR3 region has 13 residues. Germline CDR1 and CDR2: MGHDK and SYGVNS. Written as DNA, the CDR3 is TGTGCCAGCAGGCGGGAGAACGGGAAGACCCAGTACTTC. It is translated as CASRRENGKTQYF.

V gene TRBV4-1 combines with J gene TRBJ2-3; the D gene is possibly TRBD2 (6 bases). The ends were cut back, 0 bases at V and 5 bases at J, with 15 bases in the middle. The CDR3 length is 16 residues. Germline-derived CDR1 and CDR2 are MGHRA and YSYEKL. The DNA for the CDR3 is TGCGCCAGCAGCCAAGATCCTGGGGGGTACCGAGATACGCAGTATTTT. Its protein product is CASSQDPGGYRDTQYF.

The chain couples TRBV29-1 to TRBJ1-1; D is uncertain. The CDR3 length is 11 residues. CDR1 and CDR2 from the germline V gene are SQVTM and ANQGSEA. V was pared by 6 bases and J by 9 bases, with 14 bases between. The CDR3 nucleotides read TGCAGCGTCTGGCCGGGTCGTCAAGCTTTCTTT. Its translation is CSVWPGRQAFF.

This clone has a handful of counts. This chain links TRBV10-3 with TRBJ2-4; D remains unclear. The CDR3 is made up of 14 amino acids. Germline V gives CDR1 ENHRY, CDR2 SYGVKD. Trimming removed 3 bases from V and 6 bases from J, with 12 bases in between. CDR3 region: CAISDGSGGNIQYF. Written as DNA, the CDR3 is TGTGCCATCAGTGATGGGTCCGGCGGAAACATTCAGTACTTC.

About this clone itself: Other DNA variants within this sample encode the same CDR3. CDR3 DNA sequence: TGTGCCAGCAGCTTATCCACCTACGAGCAGTACTTC. Protein sequence: CASSLSTYEQYF. This chain uses TRBV7-2 with TRBJ2-7; D is ambiguous. This CDR3 is 12 amino acids long. Germline CDR1 and CDR2: SGHTA and FQGNSA. V was pared by 2 bases and J by 2 bases, with 4 bases between. The variable domain in full, completed from reference TRBV7-2 and TRBJ2-7, reads GAGVSQSPSNKVTEKGKDVELRCDPISGHTALYWYRQSLGQGLEFLIYFQGNSAPDKSGLPSDRFSAERTGGSVSTLTIQRTQQEDSAVYLCASSLSTYEQYFGPGTRLTVT.

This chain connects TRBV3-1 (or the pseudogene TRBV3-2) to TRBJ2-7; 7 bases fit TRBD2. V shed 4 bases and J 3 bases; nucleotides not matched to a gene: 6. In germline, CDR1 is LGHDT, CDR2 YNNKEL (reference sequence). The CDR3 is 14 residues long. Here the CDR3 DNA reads TGTGCCAGCAGCCCGCGGGAGAATGGCTACGAGCAGTACTTC. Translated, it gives CASSPRENGYEQYF.

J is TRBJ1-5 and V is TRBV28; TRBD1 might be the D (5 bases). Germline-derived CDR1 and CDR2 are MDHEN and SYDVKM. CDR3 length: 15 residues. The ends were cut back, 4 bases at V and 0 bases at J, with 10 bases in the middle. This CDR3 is CASSSREVSNQPQHF. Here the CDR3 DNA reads TGTGCCAGCAGTTCCAGGGAGGTTAGCAATCAGCCCCAGCATTTT.

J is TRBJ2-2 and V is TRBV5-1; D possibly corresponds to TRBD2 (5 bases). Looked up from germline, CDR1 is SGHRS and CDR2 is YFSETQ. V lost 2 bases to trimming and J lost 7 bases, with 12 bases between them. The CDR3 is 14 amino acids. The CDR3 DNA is TGCGCCAGCAGCTTACTAGGATCCCTCGGGGAGCTGTTTTTT. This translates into CASSLLGSLGELFF.

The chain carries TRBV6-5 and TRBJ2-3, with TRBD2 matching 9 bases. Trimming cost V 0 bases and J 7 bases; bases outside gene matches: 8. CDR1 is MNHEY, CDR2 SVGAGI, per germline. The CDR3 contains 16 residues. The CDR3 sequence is CASSYSQVAGVNTQYF. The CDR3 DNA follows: TGTGCCAGCAGTTACTCACAAGTAGCGGGAGTGAATACGCAGTATTTT.

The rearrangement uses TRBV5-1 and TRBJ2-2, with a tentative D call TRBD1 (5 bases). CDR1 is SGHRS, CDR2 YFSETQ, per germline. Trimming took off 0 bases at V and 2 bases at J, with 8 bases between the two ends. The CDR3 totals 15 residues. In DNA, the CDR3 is TGCGCCAGCAGCTTGGGACAGCTAAACACCGGGGAGCTGTTTTTT. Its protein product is CASSLGQLNTGELFF. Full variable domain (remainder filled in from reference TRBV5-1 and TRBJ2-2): KAGVTQTPRYLIKTRGQQVTLSCSPISGHRSVSWYQQTPGQGLQFLFEYFSETQRNKGNFPGRFSGRQFSNSRSEMNVSTLELGDSALYLCASSLGQLNTGELFFGEGSRLTVL.

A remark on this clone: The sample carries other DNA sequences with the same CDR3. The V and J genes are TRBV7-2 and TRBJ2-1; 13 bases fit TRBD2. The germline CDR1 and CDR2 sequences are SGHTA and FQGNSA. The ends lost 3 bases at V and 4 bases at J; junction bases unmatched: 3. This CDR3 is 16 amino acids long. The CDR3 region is CASSLGTSGTYNEQFF. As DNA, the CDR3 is TGTGCCAGCAGCTTGGGGACTAGCGGGACTTACAATGAGCAGTTCTTC. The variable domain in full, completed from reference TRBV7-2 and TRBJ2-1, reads GAGVSQSPSNKVTEKGKDVELRCDPISGHTALYWYRQSLGQGLEFLIYFQGNSAPDKSGLPSDRFSAERTGGSVSTLTIQRTQQEDSAVYLCASSLGTSGTYNEQFFGPGTRLTVL.

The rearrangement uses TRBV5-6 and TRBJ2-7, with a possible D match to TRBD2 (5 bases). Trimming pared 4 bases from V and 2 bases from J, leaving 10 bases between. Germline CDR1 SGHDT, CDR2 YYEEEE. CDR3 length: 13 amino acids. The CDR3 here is CASSPRVAYEQYF. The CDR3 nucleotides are TGTGCCAGCAGCCCGCGGGTTGCCTACGAGCAGTACTTC. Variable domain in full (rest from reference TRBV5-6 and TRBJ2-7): DAGVTQSPTHLIKTRGQQVTLRCSPKSGHDTVSWYQQALGQGPQFIFQYYEEEERQRGNFPDRFSGHQFPNYSSELNVNALLLGDSALYLCASSPRVAYEQYFGPGTRLTVT.

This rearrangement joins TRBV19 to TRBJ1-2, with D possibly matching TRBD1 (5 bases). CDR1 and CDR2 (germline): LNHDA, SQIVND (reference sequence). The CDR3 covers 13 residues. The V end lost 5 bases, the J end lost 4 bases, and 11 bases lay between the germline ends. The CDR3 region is CASSYGQPYGYTF. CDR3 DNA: TGTGCCAGTAGTTATGGACAACCCTATGGCTACACCTTC.

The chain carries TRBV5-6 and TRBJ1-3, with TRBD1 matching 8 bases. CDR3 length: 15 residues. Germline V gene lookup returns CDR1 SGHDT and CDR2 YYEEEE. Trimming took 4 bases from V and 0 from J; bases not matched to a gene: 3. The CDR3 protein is CASSDTGGSGNTIYF. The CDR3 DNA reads TGTGCCAGCAGCGATACAGGGGGCTCTGGAAACACCATATATTTT.

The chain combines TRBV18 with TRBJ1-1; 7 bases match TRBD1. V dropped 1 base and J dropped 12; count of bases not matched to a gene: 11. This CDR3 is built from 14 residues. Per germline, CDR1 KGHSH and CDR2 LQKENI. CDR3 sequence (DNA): TGTGCCAGCTCACCACAGGCCACAGGGGAAAGATCTTTCTTT. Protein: CASSPQATGERSFF.

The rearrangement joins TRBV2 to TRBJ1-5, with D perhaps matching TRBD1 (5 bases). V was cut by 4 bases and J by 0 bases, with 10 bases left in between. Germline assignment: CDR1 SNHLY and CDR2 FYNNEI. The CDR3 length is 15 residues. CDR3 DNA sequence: TGTGCCAGCAGTGCCGGGACTGTTAGCAATCAGCCCCAGCATTTT. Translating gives CASSAGTVSNQPQHF.

DNA for the CDR3: TGTGCCAGCAGCGTAGGGGCGGGAGCAGGGGAGACCCAGTACTTC. Residues: CASSVGAGAGETQYF. V usage is TRBV9 and J usage is TRBJ2-5; 7 bases agree with TRBD2. Germline lookup yields CDR1 SGDLS and CDR2 YYNGEE. The CDR3 consists of 15 residues. V lost 0 bases and J lost 5; bases outside the gene matches: 7. Drawing the rest from reference TRBV9 and TRBJ2-5, the complete variable domain is DSGVTQTPKHLITATGQRVTLRCSPRSGDLSVYWYQQSLDQGLQFLIQYYNGEERAKGNILERFSAQQFPDLHSELNLSSLELGDSALYFCASSVGAGAGETQYFGPGTRLLVL.

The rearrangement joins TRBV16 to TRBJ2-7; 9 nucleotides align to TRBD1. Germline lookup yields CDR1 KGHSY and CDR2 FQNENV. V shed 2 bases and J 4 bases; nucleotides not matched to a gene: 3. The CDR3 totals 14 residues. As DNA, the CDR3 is TGTGCCAGCAGCCAAAACAGGGGGCCGTACGAGCAGTACTTC. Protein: CASSQNRGPYEQYF.

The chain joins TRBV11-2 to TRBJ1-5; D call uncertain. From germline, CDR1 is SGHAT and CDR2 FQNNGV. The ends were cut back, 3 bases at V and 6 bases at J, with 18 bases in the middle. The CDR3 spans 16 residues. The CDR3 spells CASSLLFGKRVQPQHF. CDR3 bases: TGTGCCAGCAGCTTGCTCTTTGGCAAGCGGGTTCAGCCCCAGCATTTT.

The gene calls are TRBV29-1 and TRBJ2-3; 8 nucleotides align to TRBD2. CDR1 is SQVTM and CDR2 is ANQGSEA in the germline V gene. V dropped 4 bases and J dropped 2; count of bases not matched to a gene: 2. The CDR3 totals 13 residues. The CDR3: CSVALAATDTQYF. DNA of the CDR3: TGCAGCGTTGCACTAGCGGCCACAGATACGCAGTATTTT.

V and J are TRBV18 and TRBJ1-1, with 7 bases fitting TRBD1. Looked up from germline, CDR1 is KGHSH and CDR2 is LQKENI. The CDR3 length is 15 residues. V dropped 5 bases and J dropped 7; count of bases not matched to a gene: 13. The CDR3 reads CASSSAGTAENEAFF. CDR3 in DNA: TGTGCCAGCTCATCAGCCGGGACAGCGGAGAATGAAGCTTTCTTT.